The next 11 T cell receptor beta chains were all read from a single sample in a study of T cells in Graves' hyperthyroidism and ophthalmopathy. Amplification of TCR beta CDR3 regions was performed using RNA transcripts as template. First-round RT-PCR of the TCR CDR3 relied on the HTBI primer set. Using its own MiXCR run on the multiplex PCR reads, TCRdb lists one record per CDR3 protein. The sample gives hundreds of thousands of distinct CDR3 sequences, just over 45% of which show up once; about 7.9% is in the top ten. Input material: peripheral blood or thyroid tissue (not recorded which). The receptors stem from a woman aged 18-30 years with Graves' hyperthyroidism.

This rearrangement joins TRBV10-3 to TRBJ1-3; D remains unclear. V was shortened by 0 bases and J by 2 bases, with 8 bases between the two germline ends. The germline V gene encodes CDR1 ENHRY and CDR2 SYGVKD. The CDR3 spans 15 residues. The CDR3 DNA reads as TGTGCCATCAGTGAGTCCAACACGCCTGGAAACACCATATATTTT. As protein: CAISESNTPGNTIYF.

As DNA, the CDR3 is TGTGCCAGTAGTTCGGGACTAGGGTCGGAAAAACTGTTTTTT. Its protein is CASSSGLGSEKLFF. This chain uses TRBV19 with TRBJ1-4, with D possibly TRBD1 on 5 matching bases. Germline V gene lookup returns CDR1 LNHDA and CDR2 SQIVND (reference sequence). CDR3 length: 14 residues. Between the trimmed V and J ends, which lost 5 bases and 8 bases, there was a span of 15 bases. Filled out from reference TRBV19 and TRBJ1-4, the complete variable domain reads DGGITQSPKYLFRKEGQNVTLSCEQNLNHDAMYWYRQDPGQGLRLIYYSQIVNDFQKGDIAEGYSVSREKKESFPLTVTSAQKNPTAFYLCASSSGLGSEKLFFGSGTQLSVL.

At least ten counts were recorded for this clonotype. CDR3: CASRALVNQPQHF. CDR3 DNA sequence: TGTGCCAGCAGAGCTTTGGTGAATCAGCCCCAGCATTTT. The V and J genes are TRBV2 and TRBJ1-5; D unresolved. Germline CDR1 is SNHLY and CDR2 is FYNNEI. The CDR3 loop spans 13 amino acids. Between the trimmed V and J ends, which lost 6 bases and 4 bases, there was a span of 10 bases.

This clonotype showed up just a few times. V and J are TRBV7-2 and TRBJ1-5; no clear D. Trimming left V 1 base short and J 4 bases short, with 11 bases between. The CDR3 sequence is 15 residues long. Per the germline V gene, CDR1 is SGHTA and CDR2 is FQGNSA. CDR3: CASSLGLAGNQPQHF. In nucleotides, the CDR3 is TGTGCCAGCAGCTTAGGATTGGCGGGGAATCAGCCCCAGCATTTT.

Ten or more counts support this clonotype. The rearrangement links TRBV10-3 to TRBJ2-7, with 13 bases lining up with TRBD2. Looked up from germline, CDR1 is ENHRY and CDR2 is SYGVKD. This CDR3 has 16 amino acids. After removal of 2 bases from V and 3 bases from J, the junction contained 4 bases not matched to a gene. CDR3 DNA: TGTGCCATCAGTGAGGGAACTAGCGGGAGGGACTACGAGCAGTACTTC. Its protein product is CAISEGTSGRDYEQYF.

On this clonotype: A read error may produce the germline difference seen at one junction end. This chain links TRBV6-5 with TRBJ2-2; D tentatively fits TRBD1 or TRBD2 (5 bases each). CDR1 is MNHEY, CDR2 SVGAGI, per germline. This CDR3 has 17 residues. This chain's CDR3 is CASSYVWGSGNTGELFF. In nucleotides, the CDR3 is TGTGCCAGCAGTTACGTCTGGGGGTCGGGGAACACCGGCGAGCTGTTTTTT.

As for this clonotype: A junction boundary mismatches the germline segment, possibly from a read error. The genes are TRBV15 and TRBJ1-4, with D unclear. The CDR3 length is 16 residues. Germline CDR1 LNHNV, CDR2 YYDKDF (reference sequence). The CDR3 here is CATSGELQTSNEKLFF. The CDR3 nucleotides are TGTGCCACCAGCGGAGAGTTACAAACTTCTAATGAAAAACTGTTTTTT. The full variable domain, rest sourced from reference TRBV15 and TRBJ1-4, is DAMVIQNPRYQVTQFGKPVTLSCSQTLNHNVMYWYQQKSSQAPKLLFHYYDKDFNNEADTPDNFQSRRPNTSFCFLDIRSPGLGDTAMYLCATSGELQTSNEKLFFGSGTQLSVL.

Here the CDR3 reads CASSLASLLPNEKLFF. CDR3 in DNA: TGCGCCAGCAGCTTGGCTAGCCTCCTCCCGAATGAAAAACTGTTTTTT. This chain joins TRBV5-1 and TRBJ1-4; unclear D gene. CDR3 length equals 16 residues. CDR1 and CDR2 (germline): SGHRS, YFSETQ. Between the trimmed V and J ends, which lost 0 bases and 5 bases, there was a span of 14 bases. The full variable domain, rest sourced from reference TRBV5-1 and TRBJ1-4, is KAGVTQTPRYLIKTRGQQVTLSCSPISGHRSVSWYQQTPGQGLQFLFEYFSETQRNKGNFPGRFSGRQFSNSRSEMNVSTLELGDSALYLCASSLASLLPNEKLFFGSGTQLSVL.

Worth noting for this clonotype: This may be a read error, as it is one base from a much larger clone. The rearrangement uses TRBV20-1 and TRBJ2-2; no clear D. Germline V gene sequence: CDR1 DFQATT, CDR2 SNEGSKA (reference sequence). The CDR3 spans 10 residues. Trimming pared 0 bases from V and 14 bases from J, leaving 7 bases between. CDR3 protein: CSARDAQLFF. The CDR3 DNA reads as TGCAGTGCTAGAGATGCACAACTGTTTTTT.

For the CDR3, the DNA is TGTGCCAGCAGCATAGACAGGGGTGAGCAGTACTTC. This translates into CASSIDRGEQYF. V is TRBV7-3 and J is TRBJ2-7, with 8 bases matching TRBD1. The CDR3 is 12 amino acids. Germline trimming cut 5 bases from V and 7 bases from J; bases unmatched to any gene: 4. Germline V lookup: CDR1 SGHTA, CDR2 FQGTGA.

The V call is TRBV29-1, the J call TRBJ2-2, with a tentative D call TRBD2 (5 bases). There are 14 residues in the CDR3. Per germline, CDR1 SQVTM and CDR2 ANQGSEA. V was shortened by 1 base and J by 4 bases, with 10 bases between the two germline ends. The CDR3 protein is CSVEGEWGTGELFF. The CDR3 nucleotides are TGCAGCGTTGAAGGGGAGTGGGGCACCGGGGAGCTGTTTTTT.